The rows below give T cell receptor beta chains drawn from one sample of a study of T cell changes during pregnancy in multiple sclerosis. The method was immunoSEQ multiplex PCR; TCRdb's version includes in-frame clones alone and lacks a portion of them. Among around 33,000 clones listed, approximately 90% were seen once. Here the sequenced sample was CD8+ T cells from peripheral blood mononuclear cells, taken in the third trimester of pregnancy. The receptors stem from a female donor with multiple sclerosis, enrolled in a pregnancy study. CDR3s include the opening cysteine and the closing phenylalanine or tryptophan. Fields, in order: clone size, J gene, D gene, V gene, CDR3 DNA, CDR3 protein. The D gene is left open where the match is weak. For some rows the clone size is stated as once, few or many, or as a class when expanded; others skip it.

. TRBJ1-5 . TRBV7-7 TGTGCTAGCAGCTTATATGGGAAGGGGAGCAATCAGCCCCAGCATTTT CASSLYGKGSNQPQHF
. TRBJ2-1 . TRBV2 TGTGCCAGCTCCAACAGGAATGAGCAGTTCTTC CASSNRNEQFF
. TRBJ2-3 . TRBV29-1 TGCAGCGTGGATTGGGTCAGGGGAGCAGATACGCAGTATTTT CSVDWVRGADTQYF
. TRBJ2-7 TRBD1 TRBV6-5 TGTGCCAGCAGTCACGACAGGGTCGAGCAGTACTTC CASSHDRVEQYF
. TRBJ2-7 TRBD1 TRBV4-2 TGTGCCAGCAGGGAGGACCGGGACAGCTACTACGAGCAGTACTTC CASREDRDSYYEQYF
. TRBJ2-7 . TRBV4-3 TGCGCCAGCAGCCAAGATTCAGGGTGGATCTACGAGCAGTACTTC CASSQDSGWIYEQYF
. TRBJ2-7 . TRBV5-6 TGTGCCAGCAGTCTCAGGGGCAGGAATTACGAGCAGTACTTC CASSLRGRNYEQYF
. TRBJ1-1 . TRBV4-2 TGTGCCAGCAGCCAAGGCCAGGGGAACACTGAAGCTTTCTTT CASSQGQGNTEAFF
. TRBJ1-1 . TRBV6-6 TGTGCCAGCAGGGACTCCTTTAAGACTGAAGCTTTCTTT CASRDSFKTEAFF
. TRBJ1-6 . TRBV20-1 TGCAGTGCTAGAGGCGATTCACCCCTCCACTTT CSARGDSPLHF
. TRBJ2-5 TRBD1 TRBV2 TGTGCCAGCAGTGAAAGTGGACAGGGGTTGGCAGAGACCCAGTACTTC CASSESGQGLAETQYF
. TRBJ2-2 TRBD1 TRBV19 TGTGCCAGTAGTATTACAGGGGCCGGGGAGCTGTTTTTT CASSITGAGELFF
. TRBJ1-4 TRBD1 TRBV5-6 TGTGCCAGCAGCTCGCGGGGACAGGGAGAAAAACTGTTTTTT CASSSRGQGEKLFF
. TRBJ2-5 . TRBV6-1 TGTGCCAGCAGTTCTAATATCGGGTCCGGAGAGACCCAGTACTTC CASSSNIGSGETQYF
. TRBJ2-7 . TRBV6-6 TGTGCCAGCAGTTTAGGGGCGGACGAGCAGTACTTC CASSLGADEQYF
. TRBJ2-7 TRBD1 TRBV5-1 TGCGCCAGCGCCTGGACAGGGGGCCATACCTACGAGCAGTACTTC CASAWTGGHTYEQYF
. TRBJ2-7 TRBD1 TRBV4-2 TGTGCCAGCAGGGAGGACCGGGACAGCTACTACGAGCAGTACTTC CASREDRDSYYEQYF
. TRBJ2-3 TRBD1 TRBV10-3 TGTGCCATCAGTGAGGACCCGGGACAGGGCACAGATACGCAGTATTTT CAISEDPGQGTDTQYF
. TRBJ2-5 TRBD1 TRBV13 TGTGCCAGCAGCCACACGGGACAGGGTGTAGAGACCCAGTACTTC CASSHTGQGVETQYF
. TRBJ1-1 . TRBV5-6 TGTGCCAGCAGCCCGAGTACAGGGTGGGGAACTGAAGCTTTCTTT CASSPSTGWGTEAFF
. TRBJ2-1 TRBD1 TRBV29-1 TGCAGCATTCGGGACAGCCTAAATGAGCAGTTCTTC CSIRDSLNEQFF
. TRBJ2-1 TRBD1 TRBV5-8 TGTGCCAGCACGGGACAGTACAATGAGCAGTTCTTC CASTGQYNEQFF
. TRBJ1-1 . TRBV7-3 TGTGCCAGCAGCCCCGGGGGGTACACTGAAGCTTTCTTT CASSPGGYTEAFF
. TRBJ1-2 . TRBV27 TGTGCCAGCCGTCCTGGGAGAAGCTACCACTATGGCTACACCTTC CASRPGRSYHYGYTF
. TRBJ2-3 TRBD2 TRBV9 TGTGCCACCGGCGGGGGGGAAAGCACAGATACGCAGTATTTT CATGGGESTDTQYF
few TRBJ1-6 TRBD1 TRBV6-1 TGTGCCAGCAGTGGGGGACAGGGCCAATATAATTCACCCCTCCACTTT CASSGGQGQYNSPLHF
. TRBJ2-3 TRBD2 TRBV29-1 TGCAGCGTCTTGACTAGCGGGGAGATGCAGTATTTT CSVLTSGEMQYF
. TRBJ1-2 . TRBV9 TGTGCCAGCAGCAACAGACATTACGGCTACACCTTC CASSNRHYGYTF
. TRBJ2-7 . TRBV30 TGTGCCTGGAGTGAGCCTTTTAGGGGGGGGTCCTACGAGCAGTACTTC CAWSEPFRGGSYEQYF
. TRBJ2-3 . TRBV5-4 TGTGCCAGCAGTTCTACCCGGGGTAGCACAGATACGCAGTATTTT CASSSTRGSTDTQYF
. TRBJ2-6 TRBD1 TRBV2 TGTGCCAGCCCAACCACAGGGGTGGGATTAGGAGCCAACGTCCTGACTTTC CASPTTGVGLGANVLTF
few TRBJ2-2 TRBD2 TRBV19 TGTGCCAGTAGAGAGCTAGCGGGGATCCGAGGGGAGCTGTTTTTT CASRELAGIRGELFF
. TRBJ2-5 . TRBV11-3 TGTGCCAGCAGTCCCGGTCTCATGAACCAAGAGACCCAGTACTTC CASSPGLMNQETQYF
. TRBJ2-2 TRBD2 TRBV7-3 TGTGCCAGCAGCTTACGAGCCCTAGCGGGGGGGCCGGTCGGGGAGCTGTTTTTT CASSLRALAGGPVGELFF
. TRBJ1-6 TRBD1 TRBV19 TGTGCCAGTAGTATAGGCGGCAGGGGGCATTCACCCCTCCACTTT CASSIGGRGHSPLHF
once TRBJ2-2 . TRBV27 TGTGCCAGCAGTTCCCCTAGCGTTGATATCACCGGGGAGCTGTTTTTT CASSSPSVDITGELFF
. TRBJ1-2 . TRBV2 TGTGCCGTCCGGGGCTACACCTTC CAVRGYTF
. TRBJ2-7 TRBD2 TRBV27 TGTGCCAGCAGATCGGGGGGGAACTACGAGCAGTACTTC CASRSGGNYEQYF
. TRBJ1-5 . TRBV19 TGTGCCAGTAGTATAAAGGGGACTGTCAATCAGCCCCAGCATTTT CASSIKGTVNQPQHF
. TRBJ1-4 . TRBV4-1 TGCGCCAGCAGCCAAGATAGGGGGGGGTCTGAAAAACTGTTTTTT CASSQDRGGSEKLFF
. TRBJ2-7 . TRBV4-1 TGCGCCAGCAGCCGCCCGGGACATTTCTACGAGCAGTACTTC CASSRPGHFYEQYF
. TRBJ2-7 . TRBV6-5 TGTGCCAGCAGTTCTCCGGCCCAGGGGTACGAGCAGTACTTC CASSSPAQGYEQYF
. TRBJ2-2 TRBD1 TRBV6-5 TGTGCCAGCAGACTCGGGACAGCGAACACCGGGGAGCTGTTTTTT CASRLGTANTGELFF
medium-sized TRBJ1-1 . TRBV7-9 TGTGCCAGCAGCCCAAGGGAGAACTTGAACACTGAAGCTTTCTTT CASSPRENLNTEAFF
. TRBJ2-2 . TRBV7-3 TGTGCCAGCAGCATGACAGCGAACACCGGGGAGCTGTTTTTT CASSMTANTGELFF
. TRBJ2-7 . TRBV5-6 TGTGCCAGCAGCTTGGAGGAGTCCACCTACGAGCAGTACTTC CASSLEESTYEQYF
once TRBJ2-5 TRBD2 TRBV5-1 TGCGCCAGCAGCTTTAGCGGGGCCCAAGAGACCCAGTACTTC CASSFSGAQETQYF
. TRBJ2-5 . TRBV25-1 TGTGCCAGCAGTCGACGGGGGTCGAGGGAGACCCAGTACTTC CASSRRGSRETQYF
. TRBJ2-3 . TRBV9 TGTGCCAGCAGCGGAGGTGACACAGATACGCAGTATTTT CASSGGDTDTQYF
. TRBJ2-5 . TRBV18 TGTGCCAGCTCACCTGGGCAGGGGACAGAGACCCAGTACTTC CASSPGQGTETQYF
. TRBJ2-5 TRBD2 TRBV5-6 TGTGCCAGCAGCTTGGGGCTAGCGGGGGGGTTGCAGGAGACCCAGTACTTC CASSLGLAGGLQETQYF
. TRBJ2-1 . TRBV27 TGTGCCAGCAGTTTATCGGCGGTTGAGCAGTTCTTC CASSLSAVEQFF
few TRBJ1-2 . TRBV6-6 TGTGCCAGCAGTGCACAGAATAACTATGGCTACACCTTC CASSAQNNYGYTF
. TRBJ2-3 . TRBV7-9 TGTGCCAGCAGCTTAGCCGGCCCTCGAGGATCAGATACGCAGTATTTT CASSLAGPRGSDTQYF
. TRBJ1-1 . TRBV27 TGTGCCAGCATGGGGGGTGGGTCCACTGAAGCTTTCTTT CASMGGGSTEAFF
. TRBJ2-3 TRBD2 TRBV11-2 TGTGCCAGCAGCTTAGAGCGGGGGGGCCGGTTCACAGATACGCAGTATTTT CASSLERGGRFTDTQYF
. TRBJ2-7 . TRBV19 TGTGCCAGTAGTATAACAGGACCGCAGGTCGAGCAGTACTTC CASSITGPQVEQYF